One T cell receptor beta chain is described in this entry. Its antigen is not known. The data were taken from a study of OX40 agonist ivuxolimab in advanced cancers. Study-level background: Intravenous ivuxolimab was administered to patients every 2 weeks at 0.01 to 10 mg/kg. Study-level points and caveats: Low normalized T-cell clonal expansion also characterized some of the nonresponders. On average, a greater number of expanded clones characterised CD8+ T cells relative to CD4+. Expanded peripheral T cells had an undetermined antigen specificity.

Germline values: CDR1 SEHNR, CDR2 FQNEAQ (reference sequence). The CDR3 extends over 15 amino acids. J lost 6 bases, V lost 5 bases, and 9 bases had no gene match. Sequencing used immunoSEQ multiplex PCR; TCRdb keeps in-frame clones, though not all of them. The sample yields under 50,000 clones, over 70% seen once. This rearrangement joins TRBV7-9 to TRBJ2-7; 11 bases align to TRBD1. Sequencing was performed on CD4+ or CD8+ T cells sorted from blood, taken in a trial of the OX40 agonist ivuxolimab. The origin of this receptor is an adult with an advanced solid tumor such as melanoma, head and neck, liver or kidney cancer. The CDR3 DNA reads TGTGCCAGCAGCCCGGGGACAGGGGGTCTCTCCGAGCAGTACTTC. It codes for CASSPGTGGLSEQYF.